The clone carrying this T cell receptor (beta chain) has at least ten counts. TCRdb re-analysed the RT-PCR reads in MiXCR, keeping a single row per CDR3 protein. The sample holds around 700,000 distinct CDR3 sequences; 14% are singletons and the top ten take roughly 3.6%. V lost 3 bases and J lost 4, with 10 bases in between. The CDR3 consists of 14 residues. The receptor was derived from a female donor in good health, serving as a healthy control. Input material: memory CD4+ T cells from blood. The rearrangement uses TRBV12-3 or TRBV12-4 and TRBJ1-3; D is uncertain. The CDR3 DNA reads TGTGCCAGCAGTTTCAACGGAGCCGGAAACACCATATATTTT. Its protein is CASSFNGAGNTIYF.